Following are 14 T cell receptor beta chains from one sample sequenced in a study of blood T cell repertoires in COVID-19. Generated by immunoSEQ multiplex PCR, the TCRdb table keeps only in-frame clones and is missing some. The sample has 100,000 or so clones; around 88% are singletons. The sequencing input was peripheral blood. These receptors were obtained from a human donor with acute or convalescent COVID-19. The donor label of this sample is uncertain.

DNA of the CDR3: TGTGCCAGCAGTGAGAGACTAACCGTTAACTATGGCTACACCTTC. Residues: CASSERLTVNYGYTF. The V call is TRBV2, the J call TRBJ1-2, with unresolved D. Germline values: CDR1 SNHLY, CDR2 FYNNEI. V dropped 3 bases and J dropped 1 base, with 12 bases sitting between them. The CDR3 sequence is 15 residues long. Together with reference TRBV2 and TRBJ1-2, the CDR3 gives the full variable domain: EPEVTQTPSHQVTQMGQEVILRCVPISNHLYFYWYRQILGQKVEFLVSFYNNEISEKSEIFDDQFSVERPDGSNFTLKIRSTKLEDSAMYFCASSERLTVNYGYTFGSGTRLTVV.

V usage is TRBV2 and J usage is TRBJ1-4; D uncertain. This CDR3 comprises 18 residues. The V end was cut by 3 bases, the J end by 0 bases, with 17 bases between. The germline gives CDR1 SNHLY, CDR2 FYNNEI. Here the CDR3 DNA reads TGTGCCAGCAGTGAGGGAGGGCTCCCATATGCAACTAATGAAAAACTGTTTTTT. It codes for CASSEGGLPYATNEKLFF.

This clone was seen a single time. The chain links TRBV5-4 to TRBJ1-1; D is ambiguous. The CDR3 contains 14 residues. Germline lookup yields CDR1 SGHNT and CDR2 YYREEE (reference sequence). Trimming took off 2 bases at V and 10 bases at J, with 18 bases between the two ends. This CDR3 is CASSLTMDSSGAFF. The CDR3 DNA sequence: TGTGCCAGCAGCTTAACGATGGATAGTTCGGGAGCTTTCTTT.

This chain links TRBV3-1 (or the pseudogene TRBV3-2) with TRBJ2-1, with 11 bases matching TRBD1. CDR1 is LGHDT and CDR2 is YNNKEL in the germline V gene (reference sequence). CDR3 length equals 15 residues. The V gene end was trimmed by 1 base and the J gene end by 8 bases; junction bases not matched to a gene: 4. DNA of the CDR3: TGTGCCAGCAGCCAAGGGGGACAGGGGGTGGATGAGCAGTTCTTC. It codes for CASSQGGQGVDEQFF.

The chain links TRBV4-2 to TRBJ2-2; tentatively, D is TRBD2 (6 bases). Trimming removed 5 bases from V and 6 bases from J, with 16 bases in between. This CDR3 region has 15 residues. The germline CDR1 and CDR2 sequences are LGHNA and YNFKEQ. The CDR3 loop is CASSERVVAAGELFF. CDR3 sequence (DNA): TGTGCCAGCAGCGAGCGGGTAGTGGCTGCCGGGGAGCTGTTTTTT.

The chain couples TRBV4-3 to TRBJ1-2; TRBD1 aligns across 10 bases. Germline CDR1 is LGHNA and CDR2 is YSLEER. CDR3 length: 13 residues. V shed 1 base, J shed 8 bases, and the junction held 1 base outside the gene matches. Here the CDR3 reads CASSQGQGAGYTF. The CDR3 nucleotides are TGCGCCAGCAGCCAAGGACAGGGGGCCGGCTACACCTTC.

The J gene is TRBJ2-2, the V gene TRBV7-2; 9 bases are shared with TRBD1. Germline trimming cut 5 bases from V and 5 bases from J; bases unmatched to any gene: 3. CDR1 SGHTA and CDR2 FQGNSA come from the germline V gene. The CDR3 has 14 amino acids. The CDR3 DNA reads TGTGCCAGCAGCGCGGACAGGGGAACCGGGGAGCTGTTTTTT. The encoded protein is CASSADRGTGELFF.

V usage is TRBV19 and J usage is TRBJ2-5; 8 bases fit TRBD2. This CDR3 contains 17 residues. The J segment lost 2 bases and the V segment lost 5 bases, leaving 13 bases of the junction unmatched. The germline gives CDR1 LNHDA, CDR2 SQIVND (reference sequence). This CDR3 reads CASSPSQREMGQETQYF. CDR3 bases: TGTGCCAGTAGTCCCTCCCAGCGGGAGATGGGTCAAGAGACCCAGTACTTC.

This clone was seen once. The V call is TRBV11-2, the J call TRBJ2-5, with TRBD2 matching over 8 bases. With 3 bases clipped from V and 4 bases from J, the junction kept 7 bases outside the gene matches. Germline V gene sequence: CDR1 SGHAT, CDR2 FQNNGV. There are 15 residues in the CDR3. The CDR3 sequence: CASSFLSGGGETQYF. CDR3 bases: TGTGCCAGCAGCTTTTTGAGCGGGGGAGGAGAGACCCAGTACTTC.

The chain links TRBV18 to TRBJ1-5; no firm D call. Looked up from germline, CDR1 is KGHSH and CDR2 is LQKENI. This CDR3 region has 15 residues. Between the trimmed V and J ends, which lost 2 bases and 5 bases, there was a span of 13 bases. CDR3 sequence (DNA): TGTGCCAGCTCACCAAGCGGGTTTAGGGATCAGCCCCAGCATTTT. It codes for CASSPSGFRDQPQHF.

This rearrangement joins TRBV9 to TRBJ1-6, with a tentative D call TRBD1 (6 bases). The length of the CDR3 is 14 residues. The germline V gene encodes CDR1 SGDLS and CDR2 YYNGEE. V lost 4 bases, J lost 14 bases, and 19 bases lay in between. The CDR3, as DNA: TGTGCCAGCAGCACTGGACAGTCTTTTGACACCCTCCACTTT. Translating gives CASSTGQSFDTLHF.

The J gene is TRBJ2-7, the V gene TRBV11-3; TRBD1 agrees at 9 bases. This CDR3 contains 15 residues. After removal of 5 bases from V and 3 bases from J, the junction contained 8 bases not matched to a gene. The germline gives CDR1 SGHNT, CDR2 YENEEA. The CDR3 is CASSPSGTGLYEQYF. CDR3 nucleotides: TGTGCCAGCAGCCCGTCCGGGACAGGGCTCTACGAGCAGTACTTC. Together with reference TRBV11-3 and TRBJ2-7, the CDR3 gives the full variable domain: EAGVVQSPRYKIIEKKQPVAFWCNPISGHNTLYWYLQNLGQGPELLIRYENEEAVDDSQLPKDRFSAERLKGVDSTLKIQPAELGDSAVYLCASSPSGTGLYEQYFGPGTRLTVT.

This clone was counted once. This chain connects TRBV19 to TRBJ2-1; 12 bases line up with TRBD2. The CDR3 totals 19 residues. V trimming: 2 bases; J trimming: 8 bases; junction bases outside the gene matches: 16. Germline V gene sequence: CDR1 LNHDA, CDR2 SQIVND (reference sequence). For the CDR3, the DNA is TGTGCCAGTAGTATAAGCCCCCCTAATCTAGCGGGAGGGCAGGATGAGCAGTTCTTC. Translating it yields CASSISPPNLAGGQDEQFF.

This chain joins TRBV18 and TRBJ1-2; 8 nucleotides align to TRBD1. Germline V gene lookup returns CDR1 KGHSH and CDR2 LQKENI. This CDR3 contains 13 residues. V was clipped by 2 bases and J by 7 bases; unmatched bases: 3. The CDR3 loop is CASSPDRGRGYTF. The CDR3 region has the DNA TGTGCCAGCTCACCAGACAGGGGTCGTGGCTACACCTTC.